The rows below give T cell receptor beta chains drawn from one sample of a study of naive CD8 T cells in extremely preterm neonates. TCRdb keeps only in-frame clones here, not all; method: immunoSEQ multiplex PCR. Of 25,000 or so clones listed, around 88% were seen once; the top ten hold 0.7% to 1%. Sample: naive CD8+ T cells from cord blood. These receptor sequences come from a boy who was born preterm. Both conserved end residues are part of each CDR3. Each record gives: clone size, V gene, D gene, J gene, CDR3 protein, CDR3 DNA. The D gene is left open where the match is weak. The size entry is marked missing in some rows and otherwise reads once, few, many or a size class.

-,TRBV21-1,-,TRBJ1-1,CASSKAGNTEAFF,TGTGCCAGCAGCAAAGCAGGGAACACTGAAGCTTTCTTT
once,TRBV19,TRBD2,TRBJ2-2,CASSIASGGFGELFF,TGTGCCAGTAGTATAGCTAGCGGGGGGTTCGGGGAGCTGTTTTTT
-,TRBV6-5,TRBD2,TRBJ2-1,CASSYLAGSYNEQFF,TGTGCCAGCAGTTACTTAGCGGGCTCCTACAATGAGCAGTTCTTC
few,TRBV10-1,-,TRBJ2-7,CASSEPGKDEQYF,TGCGCCAGCAGTGAACCAGGGAAGGACGAGCAGTACTTC
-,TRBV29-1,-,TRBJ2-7,CSVDSSYEQYF,TGCAGCGTTGACAGCTCCTACGAGCAGTACTTC
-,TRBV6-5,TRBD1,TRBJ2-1,CASSYSTGAYNEQFF,TGTGCCAGCAGTTACTCGACAGGGGCCTACAATGAGCAGTTCTTC
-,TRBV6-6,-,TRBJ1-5,CASSYAHSNQPQHF,TGTGCCAGCAGTTACGCCCATAGCAATCAGCCCCAGCATTTT
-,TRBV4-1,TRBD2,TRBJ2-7,CASSQTSGDYEQYF,TGCGCCAGCAGCCAAACTAGCGGTGACTACGAGCAGTACTTC
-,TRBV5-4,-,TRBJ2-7,CASSLTFSSYEQYF,TGTGCCAGCAGCTTGACCTTTAGCTCCTACGAGCAGTACTTC
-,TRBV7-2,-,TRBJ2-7,CASSLDHRRYEQYF,TGTGCCAGCAGCTTAGACCATCGACGGTACGAGCAGTACTTC
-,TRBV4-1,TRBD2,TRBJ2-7,CASSQVAGGSYEQYF,TGCGCCAGCAGCCAAGTAGCGGGGGGCTCCTACGAGCAGTACTTC
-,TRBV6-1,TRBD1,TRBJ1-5,CASSDVTGGSNQPQHF,TGTGCCAGCAGTGACGTGACAGGGGGCAGCAATCAGCCCCAGCATTTT
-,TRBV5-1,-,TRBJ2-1,CASTWTVSYNEQFF,TGCGCCAGCACATGGACAGTTTCCTACAATGAGCAGTTCTTC
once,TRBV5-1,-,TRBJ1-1,CASSLAEDAF,TGCGCCAGCAGCTTGGCAGAAGATGCCTTT
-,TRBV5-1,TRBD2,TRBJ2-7,CASSAPALAGGEQYF,TGCGCCAGCAGCGCTCCGGCCCTAGCGGGGGGCGAGCAGTACTTC
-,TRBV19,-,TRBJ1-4,CASSTDREATNEKLFF,TGTGCCAGTAGTACGGACAGAGAGGCAACTAATGAAAAACTGTTTTTT
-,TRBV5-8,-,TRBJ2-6,CASSLGAGANVLTF,TGTGCCAGCAGCTTGGGGGCGGGGGCCAACGTCCTGACTTTC
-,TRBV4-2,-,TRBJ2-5,CASSQDQETQYF,TGTGCCAGCAGCCAAGACCAAGAGACCCAGTACTTC
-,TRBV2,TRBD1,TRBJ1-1,CASFPTSGQGNTEAFF,TGTGCCAGTTTTCCCACCTCGGGACAGGGGAACACTGAAGCTTTCTTT
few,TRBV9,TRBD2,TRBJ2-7,CASSAGTSAYEQYF,TGTGCCAGCAGCGCCGGGACTAGCGCCTACGAGCAGTACTTC
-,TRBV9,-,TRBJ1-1,CASSGTNTEAFF,TGTGCCAGCAGCGGGACAAACACTGAAGCTTTCTTT
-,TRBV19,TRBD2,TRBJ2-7,CASSPLAGGAYEQYF,TGTGCCAGTAGTCCACTAGCGGGGGGGGCCTACGAGCAGTACTTC
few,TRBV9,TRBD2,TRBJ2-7,CASSASGGAYEQYF,TGTGCCAGCAGCGCTAGCGGGGGGGCCTACGAGCAGTACTTC
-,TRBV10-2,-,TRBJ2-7,CASISRDGLPYEQYF,TGCGCCAGCATTTCACGGGACGGCCTTCCCTACGAGCAGTACTTC
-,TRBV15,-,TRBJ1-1,CATSNGRNTEAFF,TGTGCCACCAGTAACGGACGGAACACTGAAGCTTTCTTT
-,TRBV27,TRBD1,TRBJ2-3,CASSLWTGGDTQYF,TGTGCCAGCAGTTTATGGACAGGGGGCGATACGCAGTATTTT
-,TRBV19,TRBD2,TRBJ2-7,CASRLAGGSYEQYF,TGTGCCAGTAGACTAGCGGGGGGCTCCTACGAGCAGTACTTC
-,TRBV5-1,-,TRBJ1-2,CASSLANYGYTF,TGCGCCAGCAGCTTGGCCAACTATGGCTACACCTTC
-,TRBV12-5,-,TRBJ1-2,CASGLGGEHYGYTF,TGTGCTAGTGGTTTGGGGGGCGAGCACTATGGCTACACCTTC
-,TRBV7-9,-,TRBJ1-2,CASSLGHYGYTF,TGTGCCAGCAGCTTAGGACACTATGGCTACACCTTC
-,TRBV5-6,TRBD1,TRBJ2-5,CASSLAQTGETQYF,TGTGCCAGCAGCTTGGCCCAGACAGGGGAGACCCAGTACTTC
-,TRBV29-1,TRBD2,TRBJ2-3,CSAVGGGTDTQYF,TGCAGCGCTGTGGGGGGGGGCACAGATACGCAGTATTTT
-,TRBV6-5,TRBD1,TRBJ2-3,CASSYSTGGADTQYF,TGTGCCAGCAGTTACTCGACAGGGGGCGCAGATACGCAGTATTTT
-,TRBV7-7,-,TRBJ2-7,CASSLDTSYEQYF,TGTGCTAGCAGCTTAGACACTTCCTACGAGCAGTACTTC
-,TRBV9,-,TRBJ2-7,CASSVEGSSYEQYF,TGTGCCAGCAGCGTAGAGGGCAGCTCCTACGAGCAGTACTTC
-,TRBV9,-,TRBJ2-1,CASSVAWGAMDEQFF,TGTGCCAGCAGCGTAGCTTGGGGGGCTATGGATGAGCAGTTCTTC
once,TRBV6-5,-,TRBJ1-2,CASSYSGHYGYTF,TGTGCCAGCAGTTACTCGGGACACTATGGCTACACCTTC
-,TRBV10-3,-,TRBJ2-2,CAIRQGTGELFF,TGTGCCATCAGACAGGGCACCGGGGAGCTGTTTTTT
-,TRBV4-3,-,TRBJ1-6,CASSQQGSPLHF,TGCGCCAGCAGCCAACAGGGTTCACCCCTCCACTTT
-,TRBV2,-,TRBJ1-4,CASRTNEKLFF,TGTGCCAGCAGAACTAATGAAAAACTGTTTTTT
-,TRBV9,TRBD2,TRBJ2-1,CASSVERGPYNEQFF,TGTGCCAGCAGCGTAGAGCGGGGGCCCTACAATGAGCAGTTCTTC
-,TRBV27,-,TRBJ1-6,CASSLWSGADSPLHF,TGTGCCAGCAGTTTATGGAGCGGGGCCGATTCACCCCTCCACTTT
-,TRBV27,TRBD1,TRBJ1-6,CASSWDSSYNSPLHF,TGTGCCAGCAGTTGGGACAGCTCCTATAATTCACCCCTCCACTTT
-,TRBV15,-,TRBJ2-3,CATSRRQVTDTQYF,TGTGCCACCAGCAGGAGACAGGTTACAGATACGCAGTATTTT
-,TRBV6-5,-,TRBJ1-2,CASSYGDGYTF,TGTGCCAGCAGTTACGGGGATGGCTACACCTTC
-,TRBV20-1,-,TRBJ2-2,CSARDTGELFF,TGCAGTGCTAGAGACACCGGGGAGCTGTTTTTT
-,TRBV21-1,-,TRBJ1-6,CASSKGTGYNSPLHF,TGTGCCAGCAGCAAAGGGACAGGGTATAATTCACCCCTCCACTTT
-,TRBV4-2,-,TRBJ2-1,CASSQDLSSYNEQFF,TGTGCCAGCAGCCAAGATCTGAGCTCCTACAATGAGCAGTTCTTC
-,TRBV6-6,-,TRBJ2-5,CASSYLHQETQYF,TGTGCCAGCAGTTACTTACACCAAGAGACCCAGTACTTC
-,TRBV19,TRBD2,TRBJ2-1,CASSIRGAYNEQFF,TGTGCCAGTAGTATACGGGGGGCCTACAATGAGCAGTTCTTC
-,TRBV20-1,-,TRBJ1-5,CSAGHNQPQHF,TGCAGTGCTGGACACAATCAGCCCCAGCATTTT
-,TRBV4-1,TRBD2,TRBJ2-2,CASSPSSGGAGELFF,TGCGCCAGCAGCCCCTCTAGCGGGGGGGCCGGGGAGCTGTTTTTT
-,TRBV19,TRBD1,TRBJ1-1,CASSKTGGNTEAFF,TGTGCCAGTAGTAAGACAGGGGGGAACACTGAAGCTTTCTTT
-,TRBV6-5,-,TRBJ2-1,CASSYGAGNEQFF,TGTGCCAGCAGTTACGGGGCGGGCAATGAGCAGTTCTTC